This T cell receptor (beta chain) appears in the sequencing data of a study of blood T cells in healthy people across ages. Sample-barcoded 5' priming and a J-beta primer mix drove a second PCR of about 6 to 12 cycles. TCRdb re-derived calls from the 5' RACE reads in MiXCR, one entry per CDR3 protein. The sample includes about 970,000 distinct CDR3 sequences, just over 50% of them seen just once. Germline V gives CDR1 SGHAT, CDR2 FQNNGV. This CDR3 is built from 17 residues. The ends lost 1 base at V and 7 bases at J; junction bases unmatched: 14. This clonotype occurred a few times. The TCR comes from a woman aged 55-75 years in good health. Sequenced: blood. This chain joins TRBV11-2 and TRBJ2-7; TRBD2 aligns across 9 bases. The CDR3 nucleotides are TGTGCCAGCAGCTTAGTCACCGGAGGCGGGAGGGACTTTGAGCAGTACTTC. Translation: CASSLVTGGGRDFEQYF.